One and the same sample provided the 22 T cell receptor beta chains below, sequenced in a study of blood T cell repertoires in COVID-19. Profiling relied on immunoSEQ multiplex PCR, and the TCRdb table lists in-frame clones only, not all of them. The profile shows more than 300,000 clones, 87% of them singletons. Sequences were obtained from PBMCs or T cells enriched from blood (not recorded which). The receptors derive from a woman in her twenties or thirties who had recovered from COVID-19.

This clone turned up a few times. The genes are TRBV27 and TRBJ1-3; D may be TRBD1 (5 bases). The V end was cut by 2 bases, the J end by 9 bases, with 14 bases between. The CDR3 has 14 amino acids. Germline V gene sequence: CDR1 MNHEY, CDR2 SMNVEV (reference sequence). As DNA, the CDR3 is TGTGCCAGCAGTTTAGGGGCGGGGGGGAGCACCATATATTTT. Its protein product is CASSLGAGGSTIYF.

This clone showed up just a few times. The CDR3 reads CAWSPGGYGYTF. CDR3 bases: TGTGCCTGGAGCCCCGGAGGCTATGGCTACACCTTC. The chain recombines TRBV30 with TRBJ1-2; no clear D gene. Trimming left V 3 bases short and J 4 bases short, with 9 bases between. The CDR3 consists of 12 residues. Germline-derived CDR1 and CDR2 are GTSNPN and SVGIG (reference sequence).

The gene calls are TRBV5-1 and TRBJ2-3; D perhaps matches TRBD1 (6 bases). The germline V and J ends were trimmed by 3 bases and 1 base, with 15 bases remaining between them. Germline loops: CDR1 SGHRS, CDR2 YFSETQ. The CDR3 runs 16 residues. The CDR3 protein is CASSSEVGARTDTQYF. The CDR3 DNA reads as TGCGCCAGCAGCTCGGAGGTGGGGGCCCGCACAGATACGCAGTATTTT.

The chain combines TRBV6-5 with TRBJ1-3; D ambiguous. The CDR3 runs to 15 residues. With 2 bases removed from V and 1 base from J, the gap between germline ends came to 9 bases. Germline CDR1 is MNHEY and CDR2 is SVGAGI. The CDR3 bases are TGTGCCAGCAGTTACGCTACTCGTTCTGGAAACACCATATATTTT. It encodes CASSYATRSGNTIYF.

This chain links TRBV5-5 with TRBJ1-6; 10 nucleotides agree with TRBD1. CDR3 length equals 16 residues. After removal of 3 bases from V and 7 bases from J, the junction contained 7 bases not matched to a gene. From germline, CDR1 is SGHKS and CDR2 YYEKEE (reference sequence). This chain's CDR3 is CASSYTTGGQNSPLHF. The DNA of the CDR3 is TGTGCCAGCAGCTATACGACAGGGGGCCAAAATTCACCCCTCCACTTT.

The V call is TRBV3-1 (or the pseudogene TRBV3-2), the J call TRBJ1-1; no definite D call. The germline V gene has CDR1 LGHDT and CDR2 YNNKEL (reference sequence). CDR3 size: 14 residues. V shed 3 bases and J shed 7 bases, with 15 bases lying between them. The CDR3: CASSHVTSRIEAFF. The DNA of the CDR3 is TGTGCCAGCAGCCATGTGACAAGCCGCATTGAAGCTTTCTTT.

This rearrangement joins TRBV18 to TRBJ1-4; no clear D. V lost 1 base and J lost 5, with 17 bases in between. CDR1 is KGHSH and CDR2 is LQKENI in the germline V gene. This CDR3 spans 17 amino acids. Here the CDR3 reads CASSPQGVGGYNEKLFF. The CDR3 DNA reads as TGTGCCAGCTCACCACAGGGCGTTGGCGGGTACAATGAAAAACTGTTTTTT.

V usage is TRBV29-1 and J usage is TRBJ1-2, with D perhaps matching TRBD1 (6 bases). This CDR3 is built from 13 residues. Germline values: CDR1 SQVTM, CDR2 ANQGSEA. The V gene lost 4 bases and the J gene lost 8 bases, with 17 bases spanning the gap. CDR3 bases: TGCAGCGTTGGAACGGACAGATCGAACGGCTACACCTTC. Translating gives CSVGTDRSNGYTF.

The chain joins TRBV4-1 to TRBJ1-1; D is unclear. Germline V gene sequence: CDR1 MGHRA, CDR2 YSYEKL. The CDR3 covers 14 residues. V was clipped by 2 bases and J by 4 bases, with 11 bases between them. CDR3 sequence: CASSQILSVTEAFF. CDR3 in DNA: TGCGCCAGCAGCCAAATCCTCAGTGTCACTGAAGCTTTCTTT.

The chain recombines TRBV27 with TRBJ2-7; tentatively, D is TRBD2 (6 bases). Looked up from germline, CDR1 is MNHEY and CDR2 is SMNVEV (reference sequence). Trimming removed 3 bases from V and 4 bases from J, with 19 bases in between. The CDR3 spans 16 residues. In DNA, the CDR3 is TGTGCCAGCAGTTTTCAAAGACTAGATGGTGGGTACGAGCAGTACTTC. Its translation: CASSFQRLDGGYEQYF.

V usage is TRBV5-1 and J usage is TRBJ2-7; maybe TRBD2 (6 bases). Trimming removed 5 bases from V and 6 bases from J, with 12 bases in between. The germline gives CDR1 SGHRS, CDR2 YFSETQ. The CDR3 length is 12 residues. The CDR3 spells CASSPAGFEQYF. In nucleotides, the CDR3 is TGCGCCAGCAGTCCCGCGGGGTTCGAGCAGTACTTC.

This rearrangement joins TRBV2 to TRBJ1-2, with D maybe TRBD1 (5 bases). The CDR3 has 14 residues. Germline CDR1 is SNHLY and CDR2 is FYNNEI. Trimming pared 2 bases from V and 8 bases from J, leaving 15 bases between. The CDR3 loop reads CASSEYLRAGGYTF. Written as DNA, the CDR3 is TGTGCCAGCAGTGAATATCTCAGGGCAGGAGGCTACACCTTC.

This chain joins TRBV5-4 and TRBJ2-1; the match to TRBD2 covers 11 bases. J lost 6 bases, V lost 4 bases, and 15 bases had no gene match. Germline V CDR1 and CDR2: SGHNT, YYREEE (reference sequence). There are 18 residues in the CDR3. The CDR3 nucleotides read TGTGCCAGCAGCCCCGCGCTGACCGGGACTAGCGGTATCAATGAGCAGTTCTTC. Translation gives CASSPALTGTSGINEQFF.

The genes are TRBV6-1 and TRBJ1-4; D ambiguous. The CDR3 loop spans 13 amino acids. Trimming took off 3 bases at V and 10 bases at J, with 12 bases between the two ends. Germline assignment: CDR1 MNHNS and CDR2 SASEGT. The CDR3 reads CASSDGLGVKLFF. CDR3 nucleotides: TGTGCCAGCAGTGATGGGCTCGGGGTAAAACTGTTTTTT.

The chain recombines TRBV4-2 with TRBJ2-7; 8 bases line up with TRBD1. This CDR3 comprises 16 residues. CDR1 and CDR2 (germline): LGHNA, YNFKEQ. With 0 bases clipped from V and 3 bases from J, the junction kept 7 bases outside the gene matches. CDR3 DNA sequence: TGTGCCAGCAGCCAAGATGCCCAGGACAGGGACTACGAGCAGTACTTC. It is translated as CASSQDAQDRDYEQYF.

V and J are TRBV7-9 and TRBJ2-5; TRBD1 might be the D (6 bases). Trimming took 5 bases from V and 5 from J, leaving 18 bases between them. This CDR3 is built from 15 residues. Germline V gene lookup returns CDR1 SEHNR and CDR2 FQNEAQ (reference sequence). CDR3 in DNA: TGTGCCAGCAGCCCCGAAGGGACAACCAAGGAGACCCAGTACTTC. It specifies CASSPEGTTKETQYF.

This clone has only one observation. This chain uses TRBV19 with TRBJ1-1; D might be TRBD1 (5 bases). Germline V CDR1 and CDR2: LNHDA, SQIVND (reference sequence). The V and J ends lost 3 bases and 6 bases respectively, with 23 bases between them. The CDR3 length is 17 residues. CDR3 loop: CASSMAQGWRSVPEAFF. The CDR3 DNA reads TGTGCCAGTAGTATGGCCCAGGGTTGGCGGTCAGTCCCTGAAGCTTTCTTT.

The chain joins TRBV9 to TRBJ1-3; D gene uncertain. Trimming removed 3 bases at V and 0 bases at J, with 25 bases between. The V gene's germline CDR1 is SGDLS and CDR2 YYNGEE. This CDR3 spans 20 amino acids. The CDR3: CASSAHPRPGRASSGNTIYF. For the CDR3, the DNA is TGTGCCAGCAGCGCCCACCCCCGGCCTGGCCGAGCTAGCTCTGGAAACACCATATATTTT.

This chain uses TRBV19 with TRBJ1-5, with 10 bases fitting TRBD1. This CDR3 contains 17 residues. Per germline, CDR1 LNHDA and CDR2 SQIVND (reference sequence). V was pared by 3 bases and J by 4 bases, with 9 bases of the junction left unmatched. The CDR3 loop reads CASSISGWDRGNQPQHF. CDR3 nucleotides: TGTGCCAGTAGTATTTCGGGCTGGGACAGGGGAAATCAGCCCCAGCATTTT.

CDR3 DNA sequence: TGTGCCAGCGTGGAACAGGGGCCTGGCTACACCTTC. Protein product: CASVEQGPGYTF. This chain connects TRBV6-4 to TRBJ1-2; 7 nucleotides line up with TRBD1. V lost 8 bases and J lost 7; bases outside the gene matches: 7. The germline gives CDR1 MRHNA, CDR2 SNTAGT. This CDR3 has 12 residues.

The chain couples TRBV11-2 to TRBJ2-1; TRBD2 matches at 9 bases. This CDR3 contains 14 residues. V lost 1 base, J lost 15 bases, and 10 bases stayed unmatched. Per germline, CDR1 SGHAT and CDR2 FQNNGV. CDR3 loop: CASSLGPAGGRPFF. The CDR3 coding sequence is TGTGCCAGCAGCTTAGGCCCAGCGGGGGGCAGGCCGTTCTTC.

The chain links TRBV2 to TRBJ1-2, with TRBD1 identical over 7 bases. The CDR3 extends over 13 amino acids. Germline CDR1 and CDR2: SNHLY and FYNNEI. The V segment lost 0 bases and the J segment 6 bases; nucleotides outside the gene matches: 1. The CDR3 DNA sequence: TGTGCCAGCAGTGAAGCCAGGGGGGATGGCTACACCTTC. Protein: CASSEARGDGYTF.